Each of the 29 T cell receptor beta chains below was sequenced from the same sample in a study of blood T cell repertoires in COVID-19. This table comes from immunoSEQ multiplex PCR, and its TCRdb copy is limited to in-frame clones, with some not included. The sample gives 150,000 to 200,000 clones, over 75% of which show up once; roughly 0.8% is in the top ten. Sequencing used PBMCs or T cells enriched from blood (not recorded which). Receptors were obtained from a woman aged 18-29 years who had recovered from COVID-19.

The chain joins TRBV28 to TRBJ1-5; D might be TRBD1 (5 bases). The CDR3 runs to 15 residues. In germline, CDR1 is MDHEN, CDR2 SYDVKM. The V end lost 5 bases, the J end lost 3 bases, and 14 bases lay between the germline ends. The CDR3 DNA is TGTGCCAGCAGTCCCTTAGACAGCCCCAATCAGCCCCAGCATTTT. Protein sequence: CASSPLDSPNQPQHF.

The rearrangement links TRBV5-6 to TRBJ2-7; 8 nucleotides match TRBD1. V lost 4 bases to trimming and J lost 7 bases; unmatched junction nucleotides: 7. This CDR3 is 13 amino acids long. Germline CDR1 and CDR2: SGHDT and YYEEEE. CDR3 sequence (DNA): TGTGCCAGCAGCCATACAGGGGGTTATGAGCAGTACTTC. This translates into CASSHTGGYEQYF.

The CDR3 protein is CASSSTRVAGAYEQYF. In DNA form, the CDR3 reads TGTGCCAGCAGTTCCACCCGGGTAGCGGGAGCCTACGAGCAGTACTTC. The genes are TRBV6-2 or TRBV6-3 and TRBJ2-7; TRBD2 matches at 9 bases. This CDR3 has 16 residues. CDR1 and CDR2 (germline): MNHEY, SVGEGT. V was pared by 4 bases and J by 2 bases, with 9 bases of the junction left unmatched.

The chain uses TRBV13 and TRBJ2-7; possibly TRBD2 for D (6 bases). The CDR3 spans 14 residues. The V gene lost 3 bases and the J gene lost 7 bases, with 16 bases spanning the gap. Germline CDR1 PRHDT, CDR2 FYEKMQ (reference sequence). The CDR3, as DNA: TGTGCCAGCAGCTTTAGGGACTCCGGGGAGGAGCAGTACTTC. It specifies CASSFRDSGEEQYF.

The gene calls are TRBV7-9 and TRBJ2-7, with D perhaps TRBD1 (5 bases). V shed 5 bases and J shed 0 bases, with 20 bases lying between them. CDR3 size: 17 residues. Germline V CDR1 and CDR2: SEHNR, FQNEAQ (reference sequence). The CDR3 nucleotides are TGTGCCAGCAGCCTACAGCCAAGGGGCGGTAGCTCCTACGAGCAGTACTTC. It codes for CASSLQPRGGSSYEQYF.

The chain joins TRBV5-1 to TRBJ2-2, with 8 bases lining up with TRBD1. CDR1 and CDR2 (germline): SGHRS, YFSETQ. V trimming: 2 bases; J trimming: 1 base; junction bases outside the gene matches: 4. CDR3 length: 16 residues. The CDR3 DNA reads as TGCGCCAGCAGCTTAAAAGGGACAGGGAACACCGGGGAGCTGTTTTTT. Translated: CASSLKGTGNTGELFF. Full variable domain (outside the CDR3, taken from reference TRBV5-1 and TRBJ2-2): KAGVTQTPRYLIKTRGQQVTLSCSPISGHRSVSWYQQTPGQGLQFLFEYFSETQRNKGNFPGRFSGRQFSNSRSEMNVSTLELGDSALYLCASSLKGTGNTGELFFGEGSRLTVL.

The chain combines TRBV6-4 with TRBJ2-3, with 8 bases that match TRBD2. This CDR3 comprises 15 residues. Germline CDR1 and CDR2: MRHNA and SNTAGT. The junction had 5 bases not matched to a gene; V was cut back by 6 bases and J by 0 bases. In nucleotides, the CDR3 is TGTGCCAGCAGCTTCGAGCGGGAGAGCACAGATACGCAGTATTTT. Translation: CASSFERESTDTQYF.

The chain couples TRBV7-8 to TRBJ2-7; D is perhaps TRBD1 (6 bases). Germline CDR1 reads SGHVS; CDR2 reads FQNEAQ. V was pared by 5 bases and J by 0 bases, with 17 bases between. The CDR3 is made up of 16 amino acids. DNA for the CDR3: TGTGCCAGCAGCCCAGGGGTCAGGGGCGACTCCTACGAGCAGTACTTC. This sequence encodes CASSPGVRGDSYEQYF. Supplemented by reference TRBV7-8 and TRBJ2-7, the full variable domain reads GAGVSQSPRYKVAKRGQDVALRCDPISGHVSLFWYQQALGQGPEFLTYFQNEAQLDKSGLPSDRFFAERPEGSVSTLKIQRTQQEDSAVYLCASSPGVRGDSYEQYFGPGTRLTVT.

A remark on this clone: Other DNA sequences in this sample translate to the same CDR3. J is TRBJ2-3 and V is TRBV12-3 or TRBV12-4, with D tentatively TRBD2 (5 bases). CDR3 length: 12 amino acids. The V end lost 5 bases, the J end lost 3 bases, and 6 bases lay between the germline ends. Written as DNA, the CDR3 is TGTGCCAGCAGTCCGGGGACAGATACGCAGTATTTT. Amino acid sequence: CASSPGTDTQYF.

The chain links TRBV10-3 to TRBJ2-7; tentatively, D is TRBD1 (6 bases). This CDR3 contains 14 residues. Trimming cost V 3 bases and J 5 bases, with 14 bases left between them. Germline assignment: CDR1 ENHRY and CDR2 SYGVKD. The CDR3 reads CAISDLQGVNEQYF. CDR3 sequence (DNA): TGTGCCATCAGTGACCTACAGGGTGTAAACGAGCAGTACTTC.

The chain uses TRBV3-1 (or the pseudogene TRBV3-2) and TRBJ2-5; TRBD1 matches at 8 bases. Germline CDR1 is LGHDT and CDR2 is YNNKEL (reference sequence). J was trimmed by 4 bases and V by 2 bases; bases with no gene match: 9. The CDR3 is 16 amino acids. This CDR3 reads CASSQRHRGTGETQYF. In DNA, the CDR3 is TGTGCCAGCAGCCAACGACACAGGGGGACGGGAGAGACCCAGTACTTC.

This clone appeared a single time. The chain uses TRBV5-1 and TRBJ2-7; 10 positions match TRBD1. Germline V gene lookup returns CDR1 SGHRS and CDR2 YFSETQ. CDR3 size: 14 residues. V dropped 2 bases and J dropped 5; count of bases not matched to a gene: 4. CDR3 bases: TGCGCCAGCAGCTTCGGACAGGGGGTCGACGAGCAGTACTTC. Translation: CASSFGQGVDEQYF.

The rearrangement uses TRBV14 and TRBJ1-1; tentative D call: TRBD1 (6 bases). This CDR3 is built from 12 residues. The germline V gene encodes CDR1 SGHDN and CDR2 FVKESK. Trimming took 3 bases from V and 6 from J, leaving 8 bases between them. This CDR3 reads CASSHRTAEAFF. The CDR3 coding sequence is TGTGCCAGCAGCCACCGGACAGCTGAAGCTTTCTTT.

V gene TRBV24-1 combines with J gene TRBJ2-7; the match to TRBD1 covers 9 bases. The junction had 6 bases not matched to a gene; V was cut back by 3 bases and J by 4 bases. In germline, CDR1 is KGHDR, CDR2 SFDVKD. This CDR3 region has 15 residues. CDR3 sequence reads: CATSDPGTGSYEQYF. CDR3 in DNA: TGTGCCACCAGTGATCCCGGGACAGGGTCGTACGAGCAGTACTTC.

CDR3 DNA sequence: TGTGCCAGCAGCTTAGCCGGGAGGGTTGGCGATACGCAGTATTTT. It is translated as CASSLAGRVGDTQYF. This rearrangement joins TRBV7-2 to TRBJ2-3, with 8 positions matching TRBD2. Germline CDR1 and CDR2: SGHTA and FQGNSA. The CDR3 is 15 residues long. V lost 0 bases to trimming and J lost 6 bases; unmatched junction nucleotides: 5.

This chain uses TRBV6-5 with TRBJ2-3; 7 bases are shared with TRBD2. Germline V gives CDR1 MNHEY, CDR2 SVGAGI. The CDR3 extends over 13 amino acids. With V trimmed by 7 bases and J by 6 bases, 7 bases remained unmatched. The CDR3 here is CASNRGGPDTQYF. Written as DNA, the CDR3 is TGTGCCAGCAATCGGGGAGGGCCGGATACGCAGTATTTT.

This clone was detected a few times. The V call is TRBV3-1 (or the pseudogene TRBV3-2), the J call TRBJ2-7; 14 bases are a match to TRBD2. Germline CDR1 and CDR2: LGHDT and YNNKEL (reference sequence). The CDR3 is made up of 13 amino acids. V was pared by 11 bases and J by 6 bases, with 6 bases of the junction left unmatched. The CDR3 here is CAASGLAGGEQYF. CDR3 in DNA: TGTGCCGCATCAGGACTAGCGGGAGGCGAGCAGTACTTC.

J is TRBJ2-1 and V is TRBV3-1 (or the pseudogene TRBV3-2), with 15 positions matching TRBD2. This CDR3 region has 20 residues. Losses at the gene ends were 4 bases for V and 5 bases for J; bases not matched to a gene: 15. Germline assignment: CDR1 LGHDT and CDR2 YNNKEL (reference sequence). DNA for the CDR3: TGTGCCAGCAGCCTCACTACCCTTGGACTAGCGGGAGGGGGTGACAATGAGCAGTTCTTC. It translates to CASSLTTLGLAGGGDNEQFF.

J is TRBJ1-3 and V is TRBV9, with TRBD1 identical over 7 bases. Per germline, CDR1 SGDLS and CDR2 YYNGEE. The CDR3 extends over 16 amino acids. With 4 bases clipped from V and 0 bases from J, the junction kept 7 bases outside the gene matches. The CDR3 nucleotides are TGTGCCAGCAGCACCCTCGGGACAGACTCTGGAAACACCATATATTTT. Its protein is CASSTLGTDSGNTIYF.

This chain joins TRBV5-6 and TRBJ2-7; TRBD1 agrees at 8 bases. The J call may not be correct, given that the DNA end is closer to TRBJ2-5. The CDR3 length is 12 residues. CDR1 SGHDT and CDR2 YYEEEE come from the germline V gene. This CDR3 reads CASSPGTGTQYF. CDR3 sequence (DNA): TGTGCCAGCAGCCCAGGGACAGGGACCCAGTACTTC.

CDR3 residues: CASGTGTARQETQYF. For the CDR3, the DNA is TGTGCCAGCGGAACCGGGACAGCGAGACAAGAGACCCAGTACTTC. This chain links TRBV27 with TRBJ2-5, with 7 positions matching TRBD1. The CDR3 spans 15 residues. V was clipped by 8 bases and J by 2 bases; unmatched bases: 11. In germline, CDR1 is MNHEY, CDR2 SMNVEV (reference sequence).

The chain employs TRBV5-1 and TRBJ2-1, with 9 bases identical to TRBD2. Trimming at V came to 4 bases and at J to 0 bases, leaving 8 bases not matched to a gene. This CDR3 spans 17 amino acids. Germline-derived CDR1 and CDR2 are SGHRS and YFSETQ. The CDR3 sequence is CASSARREGRSYNEQFF. For the CDR3, the DNA is TGCGCCAGCAGCGCGAGGCGGGAGGGCCGCTCCTACAATGAGCAGTTCTTC.

The rearrangement links TRBV7-9 to TRBJ1-2, with 7 bases identical to TRBD1. Germline loops: CDR1 SEHNR, CDR2 FQNEAQ (reference sequence). The CDR3 runs to 15 residues. V trimming: 4 bases; J trimming: 7 bases; junction bases outside the gene matches: 12. The CDR3 sequence: CASSWATGREIGYTF. CDR3 nucleotide sequence: TGTGCCAGCAGCTGGGCGACAGGGAGAGAGATTGGCTACACCTTC.

The V call is TRBV19, the J call TRBJ2-1; 7 bases are shared with TRBD2. CDR1 is LNHDA, CDR2 SQIVND, per germline (reference sequence). There are 12 residues in the CDR3. The ends lost 5 bases at V and 9 bases at J; junction bases unmatched: 4. CDR3 DNA sequence: TGTGCCAGTAGTTCCGCGGGAGTTGAGCAGTTCTTC. It yields the protein CASSSAGVEQFF.

The chain carries TRBV5-4 and TRBJ2-1; weak D call: TRBD2 (5 bases). Germline assignment: CDR1 SGHNT and CDR2 YYREEE (reference sequence). Trimming took off 7 bases at V and 4 bases at J, with 24 bases between the two ends. The CDR3 is 17 amino acids. CDR3 DNA sequence: TGTGCCAGCGGATCTCCGAACCGGGGTCTAAGGTACAATGAGCAGTTCTTC. Protein product: CASGSPNRGLRYNEQFF.

The chain joins TRBV6-5 to TRBJ1-2, with TRBD1 as a possible D gene (5 bases). There are 12 residues in the CDR3. The germline V and J ends were trimmed by 10 bases and 4 bases, with 13 bases remaining between them. Germline assignment: CDR1 MNHEY and CDR2 SVGAGI. CDR3 protein: CATLDSVYGYTF. The CDR3 coding sequence is TGTGCCACCCTCGACAGCGTCTATGGCTACACCTTC.

This clone was seen more than once but under ten times. The rearrangement joins TRBV27 to TRBJ1-5, with D perhaps matching TRBD1 (6 bases). The CDR3 contains 17 residues. Trimming pared 2 bases from V and 2 bases from J, leaving 16 bases between. Germline loops: CDR1 MNHEY, CDR2 SMNVEV (reference sequence). CDR3 residues: CASSLAGGRVGNQPQHF. The CDR3 DNA reads TGTGCCAGCAGTTTAGCGGGGGGGCGAGTGGGCAATCAGCCCCAGCATTTT.

The chain carries TRBV14 and TRBJ2-7; 8 nucleotides agree with TRBD2. Germline V CDR1 and CDR2: SGHDN, FVKESK. The CDR3 spans 14 residues. V was clipped by 8 bases and J by 2 bases; unmatched bases: 8. The CDR3 DNA reads TGTGCCAGCCGGTCGGAGCGGGAGCCCTACGAGCAGTACTTC. It is translated as CASRSEREPYEQYF.

This clone was observed a handful of times. This sequence joins TRBV7-2 and TRBJ2-1; 10 bases are a match to TRBD2. The V and J ends lost 5 bases and 8 bases, in that order; junction bases with no gene match: 12. The CDR3 length is 16 residues. In germline, CDR1 is SGHTA, CDR2 FQGNSA. CDR3 region: CASSLQMVAGGHEQFF. For the CDR3, the DNA is TGTGCCAGCAGCCTTCAGATGGTAGCGGGAGGCCATGAGCAGTTCTTC. The complete variable domain, with remaining parts taken from reference TRBV7-2 and TRBJ2-1, reads GAGVSQSPSNKVTEKGKDVELRCDPISGHTALYWYRQSLGQGLEFLIYFQGNSAPDKSGLPSDRFSAERTGGSVSTLTIQRTQQEDSAVYLCASSLQMVAGGHEQFFGPGTRLTVL.